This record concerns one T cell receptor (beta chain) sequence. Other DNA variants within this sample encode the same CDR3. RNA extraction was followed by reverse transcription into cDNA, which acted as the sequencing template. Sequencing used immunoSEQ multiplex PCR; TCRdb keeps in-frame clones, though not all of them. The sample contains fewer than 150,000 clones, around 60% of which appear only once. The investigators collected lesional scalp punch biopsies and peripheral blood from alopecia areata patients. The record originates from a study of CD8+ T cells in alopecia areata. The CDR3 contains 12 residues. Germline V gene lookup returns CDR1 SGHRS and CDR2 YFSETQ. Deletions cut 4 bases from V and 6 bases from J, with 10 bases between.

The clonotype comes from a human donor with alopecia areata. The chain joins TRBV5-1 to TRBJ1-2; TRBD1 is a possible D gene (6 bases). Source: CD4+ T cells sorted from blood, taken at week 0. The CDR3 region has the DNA TGCGCCAGCAGCCTACAGGGTAATGGCTACACCTTC. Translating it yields CASSLQGNGYTF.